These 21 T cell receptor beta chains were sequenced from one sample in a study of beta chain features in type 1 diabetes. The authors reverse transcribed all of the isolated RNA, so sequencing captured expressed TCRB transcripts. Sequencing used immunoSEQ multiplex PCR; TCRdb keeps in-frame clones, though not all of them. The sample lists around 240,000 clones, more than 9% occurring once. Sequenced: naive CD4+ T cells from blood. The origin of the receptors is a woman between 18 and 30 years old in good health.

There are a few counts of this clone. The rearrangement uses TRBV30 and TRBJ1-1, with D uncertain. The CDR3 consists of 13 residues. V was trimmed by 3 bases and J by 4 bases, leaving 12 bases between them. Germline CDR1 and CDR2: GTSNPN and SVGIG (reference sequence). The CDR3 sequence is CAWSTSTGTEAFF. Written as DNA, the CDR3 is TGTGCCTGGAGCACCTCGACGGGCACTGAAGCTTTCTTT. The variable domain in full, with the rest retrieved from reference TRBV30 and TRBJ1-1, is SQTIHQWPATLVQPVGSPLSLECTVEGTSNPNLYWYRQAAGRGLQLLFYSVGIGQISSEVPQNLSASRPQDRQFILSSKKLLLSDSGFYLCAWSTSTGTEAFFGQGTRLTVV.

The chain is built from TRBV30 and TRBJ2-2; tentative D call: TRBD2 (6 bases). The CDR3 is made up of 14 amino acids. Germline loops: CDR1 GTSNPN, CDR2 SVGIG (reference sequence). V dropped 3 bases and J dropped 5 bases, with 13 bases sitting between them. The CDR3: CAWRRLAFTGELFF. CDR3 DNA: TGTGCCTGGAGGCGTCTAGCGTTTACCGGGGAGCTGTTTTTT.

The J gene is TRBJ1-3, the V gene TRBV7-9, with D possibly TRBD1 on 5 matching bases. Between the trimmed V and J ends, which lost 5 bases and 5 bases, there was a span of 19 bases. CDR1 and CDR2 from the germline V gene are SEHNR and FQNEAQ (reference sequence). This CDR3 spans 16 amino acids. In DNA form, the CDR3 reads TGTGCCAGCAGCCTCTCCAATCAGGGTCATCGAAACACCATATATTTT. It yields the protein CASSLSNQGHRNTIYF.

This clone was observed a few times. The rearrangement uses TRBV6-5 and TRBJ1-2; possible D gene TRBD1, 5 bases. This CDR3 is built from 13 residues. Germline CDR1 MNHEY, CDR2 SVGAGI. Trimming left V 5 bases short and J 3 bases short, with 10 bases between. The CDR3 protein is CASSPQADYGYTF. The CDR3 DNA follows: TGTGCCAGCAGTCCACAGGCGGACTATGGCTACACCTTC.

This clone occurred a few times. V and J are TRBV28 and TRBJ1-1, with D maybe TRBD1 (5 bases). Per germline, CDR1 MDHEN and CDR2 SYDVKM. V was trimmed by 7 bases and J by 4 bases, leaving 16 bases between them. This CDR3 has 14 residues. CDR3 sequence reads: CASITGDRGTEAFF. The DNA of the CDR3 is TGTGCCAGCATTACGGGGGATCGGGGCACTGAAGCTTTCTTT. The full variable domain, completed using reference TRBV28 and TRBJ1-1, is DVKVTQSSRYLVKRTGEKVFLECVQDMDHENMFWYRQDPGLGLRLIYFSYDVKMKEKGDIPEGYSVSREKKERFSLILESASTNQTSMYLCASITGDRGTEAFFGQGTRLTVV.

This clone was counted only a few times. The chain has TRBV5-1 and TRBJ2-7; 8 positions agree with TRBD2. The CDR3 runs 15 residues. Germline trimming cut 3 bases from V and 5 bases from J; bases unmatched to any gene: 10. Germline values: CDR1 SGHRS, CDR2 YFSETQ. CDR3 sequence reads: CASSWASGSINEQYF. CDR3 nucleotide sequence: TGCGCCAGCAGCTGGGCGAGCGGGAGTATTAACGAGCAGTACTTC.

In its sample, this clone was seen a few times. For the CDR3, the DNA is TGTGCCAGCGACAGGGACCCCTACGAGCAGTACTTC. This encodes CASDRDPYEQYF. The chain has TRBV6-1 and TRBJ2-7; 7 bases fit TRBD1. Per the germline V gene, CDR1 is MNHNS and CDR2 is SASEGT. The CDR3 has 12 amino acids. V was pared by 8 bases and J by 2 bases, with 3 bases of the junction left unmatched.

This clone was detected only a few times. This sequence joins TRBV9 and TRBJ2-6; 10 nucleotides match TRBD1. With V trimmed by 3 bases and J by 4 bases, 10 bases remained unmatched. This CDR3 spans 18 amino acids. Germline V gene lookup returns CDR1 SGDLS and CDR2 YYNGEE. DNA of the CDR3: TGTGCCAGCAGCGCGGACGGGACAGGGGTTTCGGGGGCCAACGTCCTGACTTTC. This translates into CASSADGTGVSGANVLTF. Full variable domain (missing parts from reference TRBV9 and TRBJ2-6): DSGVTQTPKHLITATGQRVTLRCSPRSGDLSVYWYQQSLDQGLQFLIQYYNGEERAKGNILERFSAQQFPDLHSELNLSSLELGDSALYFCASSADGTGVSGANVLTFGAGSRLTVL.

The V call is TRBV18, the J call TRBJ1-5; D gene unclear. Germline CDR1 is KGHSH and CDR2 is LQKENI. This CDR3 has 12 amino acids. V was shortened by 5 bases and J by 7 bases, with 9 bases between the two germline ends. CDR3 sequence: CASSATGQPQHF. The CDR3 coding sequence is TGTGCCAGCTCAGCGACGGGGCAGCCCCAGCATTTT.

This clone has only a few counts. The chain links TRBV2 to TRBJ2-2; TRBD1 is a possible D gene (5 bases). Germline-derived CDR1 and CDR2 are SNHLY and FYNNEI. V lost 4 bases to trimming and J lost 0 bases, with 12 bases between them. CDR3 size: 16 residues. CDR3 region: CASSATRVTNTGELFF. CDR3 nucleotides: TGTGCCAGCAGTGCAACCAGGGTTACGAACACCGGGGAGCTGTTTTTT. Full variable domain (rest looked up from reference TRBV2 and TRBJ2-2): EPEVTQTPSHQVTQMGQEVILRCVPISNHLYFYWYRQILGQKVEFLVSFYNNEISEKSEIFDDQFSVERPDGSNFTLKIRSTKLEDSAMYFCASSATRVTNTGELFFGEGSRLTVL.

This clone was recorded a few times. The rearrangement uses TRBV5-1 and TRBJ2-1; D is possibly TRBD1 (5 bases). V was trimmed by 0 bases and J by 0 bases, leaving 10 bases between them. The CDR3 has 16 amino acids. CDR1 SGHRS and CDR2 YFSETQ come from the germline V gene. CDR3 bases: TGCGCCAGCAGCTTGGTAGGGGTTAGCTCCTACAATGAGCAGTTCTTC. Its translation is CASSLVGVSSYNEQFF.

This chain connects TRBV5-4 to TRBJ2-7, with TRBD2 matching 10 bases. The CDR3 totals 14 residues. The germline CDR1 and CDR2 sequences are SGHNT and YYREEE (reference sequence). V was clipped by 7 bases and J by 6 bases; unmatched bases: 10. In nucleotides, the CDR3 is TGTGCCAGCGAAACTAGCGGGACTAAAGGCGAGCAGTACTTC. It is translated as CASETSGTKGEQYF.

This clone has more than one count but fewer than ten. This sequence joins TRBV6-6 and TRBJ1-2; 8 bases are a match to TRBD1. Germline-derived CDR1 and CDR2 are MNHNY and SVGAGI (reference sequence). The CDR3 is 14 residues long. V gave up 4 bases and J gave up 4 bases; unmatched junction bases: 5. CDR3: CASSSTGDLYGYTF. In DNA, the CDR3 is TGTGCCAGCAGTTCGACAGGGGATCTCTATGGCTACACCTTC.

The sample holds a few counts of this clone. This sequence joins TRBV5-4 and TRBJ2-7; D might be TRBD2 (5 bases). The CDR3 extends over 14 amino acids. Per the germline V gene, CDR1 is SGHNT and CDR2 is YYREEE (reference sequence). V dropped 4 bases and J dropped 2 bases, with 13 bases sitting between them. The CDR3 bases are TGTGCCAGCAGCCCGGTAAGCGGAACCTACGAGCAGTACTTC. This translates into CASSPVSGTYEQYF.

This clone was picked up a small number of times. The rearrangement links TRBV6-5 to TRBJ1-1, with 7 bases aligning to TRBD1. The V and J ends lost 0 bases and 2 bases, in that order; junction bases with no gene match: 3. The CDR3 sequence is 15 residues long. CDR1 and CDR2 (germline): MNHEY, SVGAGI. The CDR3 reads CASSYSGTANTEAFF. For the CDR3, the DNA is TGTGCCAGCAGTTACTCGGGGACAGCAAACACTGAAGCTTTCTTT.

The rearrangement links TRBV4-1 to TRBJ1-5; no clear D gene. Germline V gene data show CDR1 as MGHRA and CDR2 as YSYEKL. V was clipped by 1 base and J by 5 bases, with 6 bases between them. This CDR3 contains 13 residues. As DNA, the CDR3 is TGCGCCAGCAGCCAAGGGAGTGATCAGCCCCAGCATTTT. This translates into CASSQGSDQPQHF.

This clone has more than one count but fewer than ten. The chain links TRBV29-1 to TRBJ1-2; D gene ambiguous. Between the trimmed V and J ends, which lost 6 bases and 10 bases, there was a span of 6 bases. The CDR3 is 8 residues long. Germline CDR1 and CDR2: SQVTM and ANQGSEA. In DNA, the CDR3 is TGCAGCGTCGGTGCCTACACCTTC. Translating gives CSVGAYTF. Full variable domain (outside the CDR3, taken from reference TRBV29-1 and TRBJ1-2): SAVISQKPSRDICQRGTSLTIQCQVDSQVTMMFWYRQQPGQSLTLIATANQGSEATYESGFVIDKFPISRPNLTFSTLTVSNMSPEDSSIYLCSVGAYTFGSGTRLTVV.

The V and J genes are TRBV9 and TRBJ2-3, with 10 nucleotides matching TRBD2. Germline loops: CDR1 SGDLS, CDR2 YYNGEE. This CDR3 comprises 16 residues. The ends lost 4 bases at V and 0 bases at J; junction bases unmatched: 5. CDR3 loop: CASSPLAGGSTDTQYF. CDR3 nucleotide sequence: TGTGCCAGCAGCCCCTTAGCGGGAGGAAGCACAGATACGCAGTATTTT.

This clone was seen a few times. The chain is built from TRBV29-1 and TRBJ1-1; D is unclear. This CDR3 has 12 amino acids. The germline V gene has CDR1 SQVTM and CDR2 ANQGSEA. Trimming removed 7 bases at V and 5 bases at J, with 14 bases between. This CDR3 reads CSAAKPGTEAFF. The CDR3 bases are TGCAGCGCCGCAAAACCGGGTACTGAAGCTTTCTTT.

This clone was counted only a few times. J is TRBJ2-5 and V is TRBV5-1; the match to TRBD1 covers 7 bases. The CDR3 is 15 amino acids. Germline V lookup: CDR1 SGHRS, CDR2 YFSETQ. J lost 5 bases, V lost 4 bases, and 11 bases had no gene match. The CDR3 nucleotides are TGCGCCAGCAGCCAAGGGACAGTATCGGTGGAGACCCAGTACTTC. Residues: CASSQGTVSVETQYF.

The chain combines TRBV30 with TRBJ1-5; 8 nucleotides agree with TRBD1. CDR1 GTSNPN and CDR2 SVGIG come from the germline V gene (reference sequence). The CDR3 is 18 amino acids. Unmatched junction bases numbered 11, after V lost 1 base and J lost 0 bases. The CDR3, as DNA: TGTGCCTGGAGTGGAGTCACAGGGGGACAGTATAGCAATCAGCCCCAGCATTTT. Amino acids: CAWSGVTGGQYSNQPQHF.